This T cell receptor beta chain was observed in a study of human T cells and chemical hapten exposure. Whole-study results and caveats: TCRs above 1 in 1000 frequency did not change with DPC sensitization.

TCRdb analysed the RACE reads with MiXCR anew, one entry per CDR3 protein. The repertoire includes 370,000 or so distinct CDR3 sequences, approximately 4.4% of them detected once, and approximately 2.5% sits in the top ten. Time point reported: patch test 1, 2 weeks after DPC sensitization. Treatment noted: therapeutic diphenylcyclopropenone sensitization with weekly scalp DPC. This clonotype was counted at least ten times. What it binds is not known. V was pared by 0 bases and J by 2 bases, with 11 bases between. Germline V gene lookup returns CDR1 SGHRS and CDR2 YFSETQ. CDR3 length: 15 residues. Material: whole blood, obtained in connection with sensitization to the hapten diphenylcyclopropenone (DPC). This TCR came from a woman between 50 and 59 years old with alopecia areata. Some clones in this sample may be carry-over from other donors' samples. The V gene is TRBV5-1, the J gene TRBJ1-1, with D hard to call. The CDR3 loop reads CASSLEIGFNTEAFF. The CDR3 bases are TGCGCCAGCAGCTTGGAGATAGGGTTCAACACTGAAGCTTTCTTT.